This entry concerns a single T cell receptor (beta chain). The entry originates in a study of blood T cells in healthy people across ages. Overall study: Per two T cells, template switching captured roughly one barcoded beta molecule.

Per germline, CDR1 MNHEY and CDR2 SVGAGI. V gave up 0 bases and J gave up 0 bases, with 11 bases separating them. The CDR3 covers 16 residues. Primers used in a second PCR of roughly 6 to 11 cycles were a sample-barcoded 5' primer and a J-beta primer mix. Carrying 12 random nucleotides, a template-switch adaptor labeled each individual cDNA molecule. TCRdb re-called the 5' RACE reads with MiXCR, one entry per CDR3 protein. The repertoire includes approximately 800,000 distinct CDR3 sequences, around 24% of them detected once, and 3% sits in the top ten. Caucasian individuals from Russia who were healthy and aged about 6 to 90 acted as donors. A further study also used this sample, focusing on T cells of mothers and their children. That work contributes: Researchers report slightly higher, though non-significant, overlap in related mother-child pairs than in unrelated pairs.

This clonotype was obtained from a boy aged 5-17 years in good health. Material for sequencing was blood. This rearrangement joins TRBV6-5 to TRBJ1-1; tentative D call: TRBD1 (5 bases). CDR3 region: CASSYSWTLMNTEAFF. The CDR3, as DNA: TGTGCCAGCAGTTACTCGTGGACACTCATGAACACTGAAGCTTTCTTT.